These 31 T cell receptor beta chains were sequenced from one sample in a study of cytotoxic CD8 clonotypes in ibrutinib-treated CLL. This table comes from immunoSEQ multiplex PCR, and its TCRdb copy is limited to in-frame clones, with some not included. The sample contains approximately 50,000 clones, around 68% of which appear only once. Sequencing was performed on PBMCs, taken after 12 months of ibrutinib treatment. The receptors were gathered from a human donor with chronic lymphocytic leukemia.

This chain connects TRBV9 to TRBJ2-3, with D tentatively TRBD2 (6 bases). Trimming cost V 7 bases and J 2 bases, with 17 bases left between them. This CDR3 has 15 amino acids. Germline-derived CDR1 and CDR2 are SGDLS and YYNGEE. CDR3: CASADRRDPTDTQYF. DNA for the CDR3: TGTGCCAGCGCCGATCGGCGGGACCCCACAGATACGCAGTATTTT.

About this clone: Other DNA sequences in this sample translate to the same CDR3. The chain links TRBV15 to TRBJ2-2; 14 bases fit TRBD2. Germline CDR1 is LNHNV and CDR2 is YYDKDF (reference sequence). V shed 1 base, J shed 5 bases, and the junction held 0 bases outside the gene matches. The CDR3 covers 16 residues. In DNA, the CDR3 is TGTGCCACCAGCAGAGGACTAGCGGGAGGGACCGGGGAGCTGTTTTTT. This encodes CATSRGLAGGTGELFF.

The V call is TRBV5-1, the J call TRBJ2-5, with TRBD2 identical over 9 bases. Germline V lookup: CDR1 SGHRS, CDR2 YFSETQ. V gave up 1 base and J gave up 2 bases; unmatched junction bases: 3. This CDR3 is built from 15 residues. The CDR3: CASSLLAGQQETQYF. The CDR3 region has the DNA TGCGCCAGCAGCTTGCTAGCGGGGCAACAAGAGACCCAGTACTTC.

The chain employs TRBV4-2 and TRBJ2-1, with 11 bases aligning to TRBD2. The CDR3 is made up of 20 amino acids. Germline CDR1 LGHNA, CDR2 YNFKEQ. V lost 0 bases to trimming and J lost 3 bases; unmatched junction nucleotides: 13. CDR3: CASSQERGTSGSPLYNEQFF. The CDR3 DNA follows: TGTGCCAGCAGCCAAGAACGGGGGACTAGCGGTAGCCCCCTCTACAATGAGCAGTTCTTC.

CDR3 sequence (DNA): TGCGCCAGCAGCATCGCGGGAGGGCCCCACGAGCAGTACTTC. It translates to CASSIAGGPHEQYF. The genes are TRBV5-1 and TRBJ2-7, with 9 bases aligning to TRBD2. Trimming removed 4 bases from V and 5 bases from J; junction bases left unmatched: 7. Germline loops: CDR1 SGHRS, CDR2 YFSETQ. The CDR3 covers 14 residues.

CDR3 protein: CASSPRGNTEAFF. CDR3 sequence (DNA): TGTGCCAGCAGTCCCAGGGGGAACACTGAAGCTTTCTTT. The chain combines TRBV2 with TRBJ1-1, with D possibly TRBD1 on 6 matching bases. CDR1 and CDR2 (germline): SNHLY, FYNNEI. Trimming removed 5 bases from V and 1 base from J, with 8 bases in between. The CDR3 sequence is 13 residues long.

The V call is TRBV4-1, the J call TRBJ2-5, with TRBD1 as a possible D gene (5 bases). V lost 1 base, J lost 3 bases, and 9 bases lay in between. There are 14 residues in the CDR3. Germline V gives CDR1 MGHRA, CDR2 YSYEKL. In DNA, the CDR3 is TGCGCCAGCAGCCAAGCGTTCAGGGAAGAGACCCAGTACTTC. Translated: CASSQAFREETQYF.

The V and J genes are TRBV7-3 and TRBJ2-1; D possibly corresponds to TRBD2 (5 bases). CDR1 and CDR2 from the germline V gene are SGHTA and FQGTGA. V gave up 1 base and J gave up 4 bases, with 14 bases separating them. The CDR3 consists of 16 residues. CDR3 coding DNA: TGTGCCAGCAGCTTAAAGCCCCGCCGGGATTACAATGAGCAGTTCTTC. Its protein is CASSLKPRRDYNEQFF.

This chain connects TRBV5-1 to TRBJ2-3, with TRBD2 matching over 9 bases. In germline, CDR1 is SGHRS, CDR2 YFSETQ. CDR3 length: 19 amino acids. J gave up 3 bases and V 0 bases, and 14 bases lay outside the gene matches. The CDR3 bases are TGCGCCAGCAGCTTGGGAAGTAGCGGGAGTGGTGGGGCAACAGATACGCAGTATTTT. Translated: CASSLGSSGSGGATDTQYF.

CDR3 loop: CASPRGDGYTF. The CDR3 nucleotides are TGTGCCTCCCCCCGTGGGGATGGCTACACCTTC. The chain employs TRBV30 and TRBJ1-2; D remains unclear. The V end was cut by 7 bases, the J end by 6 bases, with 12 bases between. CDR1 is GTSNPN and CDR2 is SVGIG in the germline V gene (reference sequence). The CDR3 runs 11 residues.

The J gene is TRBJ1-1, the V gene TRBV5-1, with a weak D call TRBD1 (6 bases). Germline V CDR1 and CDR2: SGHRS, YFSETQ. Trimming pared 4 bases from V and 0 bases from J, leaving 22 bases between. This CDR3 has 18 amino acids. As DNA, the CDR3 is TGCGCCAGCAGCCCTCAGGTGGGGGCCCGGCGCGTGAACACTGAAGCTTTCTTT. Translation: CASSPQVGARRVNTEAFF.

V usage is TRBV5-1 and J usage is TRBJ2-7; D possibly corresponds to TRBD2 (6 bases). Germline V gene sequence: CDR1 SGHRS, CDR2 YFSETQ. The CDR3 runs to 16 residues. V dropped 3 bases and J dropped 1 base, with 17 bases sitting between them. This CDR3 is CASSSKEQGGSYEQYF. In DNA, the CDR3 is TGCGCCAGCAGCTCCAAGGAGCAGGGAGGATCCTACGAGCAGTACTTC.

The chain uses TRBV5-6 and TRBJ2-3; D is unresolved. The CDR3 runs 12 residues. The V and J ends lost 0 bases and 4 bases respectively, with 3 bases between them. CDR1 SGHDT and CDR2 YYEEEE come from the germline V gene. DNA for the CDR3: TGTGCCAGCAGCTTGGGATCAGATACGCAGTATTTT. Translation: CASSLGSDTQYF.

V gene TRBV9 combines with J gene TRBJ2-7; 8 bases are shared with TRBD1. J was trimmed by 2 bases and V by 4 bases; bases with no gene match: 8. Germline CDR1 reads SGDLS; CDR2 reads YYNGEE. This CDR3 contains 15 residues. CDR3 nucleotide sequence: TGTGCCAGCAGCAGGTGGACAGGGCCCCCCTACGAGCAGTACTTC. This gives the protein CASSRWTGPPYEQYF. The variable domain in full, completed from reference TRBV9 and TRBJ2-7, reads DSGVTQTPKHLITATGQRVTLRCSPRSGDLSVYWYQQSLDQGLQFLIQYYNGEERAKGNILERFSAQQFPDLHSELNLSSLELGDSALYFCASSRWTGPPYEQYFGPGTRLTVT.

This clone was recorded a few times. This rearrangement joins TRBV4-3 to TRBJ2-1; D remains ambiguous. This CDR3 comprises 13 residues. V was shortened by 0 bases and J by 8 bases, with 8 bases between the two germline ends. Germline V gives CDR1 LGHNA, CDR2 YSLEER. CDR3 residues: CASSQDSLDEQFF. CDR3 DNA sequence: TGCGCCAGCAGCCAAGATTCCCTGGATGAGCAGTTCTTC.

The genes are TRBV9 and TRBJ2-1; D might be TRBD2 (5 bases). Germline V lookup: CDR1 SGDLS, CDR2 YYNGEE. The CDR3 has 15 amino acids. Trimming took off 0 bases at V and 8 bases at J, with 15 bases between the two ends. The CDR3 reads CASSVGGWRRDEQFF. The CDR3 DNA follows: TGTGCCAGCAGCGTAGGTGGGTGGAGGCGCGATGAGCAGTTCTTC.

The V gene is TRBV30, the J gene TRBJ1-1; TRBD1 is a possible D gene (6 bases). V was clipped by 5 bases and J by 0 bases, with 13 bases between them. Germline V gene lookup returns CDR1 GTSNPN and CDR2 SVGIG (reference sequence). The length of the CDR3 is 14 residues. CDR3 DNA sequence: TGTGCCTGGGGGAAGGGGGGTATGAACACTGAAGCTTTCTTT. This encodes CAWGKGGMNTEAFF.

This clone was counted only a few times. This chain's CDR3 is CASSQDEGGLPSGANVLTF. The CDR3 coding sequence is TGCGCCAGCAGCCAAGATGAGGGCGGTCTACCCTCTGGGGCCAACGTCCTGACTTTC. The J gene is TRBJ2-6, the V gene TRBV4-1, with TRBD2 as a possible D gene (5 bases). V lost 0 bases to trimming and J lost 0 bases, with 15 bases between them. Looked up from germline, CDR1 is MGHRA and CDR2 is YSYEKL. The CDR3 is 19 residues long.

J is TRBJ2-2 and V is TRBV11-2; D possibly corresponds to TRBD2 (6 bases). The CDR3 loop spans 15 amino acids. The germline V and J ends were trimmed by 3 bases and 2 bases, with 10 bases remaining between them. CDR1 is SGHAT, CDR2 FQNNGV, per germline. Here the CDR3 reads CASSFVAGNTGELFF. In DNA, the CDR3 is TGTGCCAGCAGCTTCGTCGCGGGAAACACCGGGGAGCTGTTTTTT.

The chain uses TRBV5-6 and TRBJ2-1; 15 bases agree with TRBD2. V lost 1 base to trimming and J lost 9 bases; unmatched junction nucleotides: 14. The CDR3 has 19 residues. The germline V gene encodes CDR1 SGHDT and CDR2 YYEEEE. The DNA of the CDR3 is TGTGCCAGCAGCTTGCGGGGACTAGCGGGAGGACGGGGCTTTCGTGAGCAGTTCTTC. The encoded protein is CASSLRGLAGGRGFREQFF.

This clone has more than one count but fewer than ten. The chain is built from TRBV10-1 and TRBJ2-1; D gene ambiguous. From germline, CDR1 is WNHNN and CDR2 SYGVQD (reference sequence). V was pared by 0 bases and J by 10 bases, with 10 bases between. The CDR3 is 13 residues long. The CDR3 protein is CASSESVTQEQFF. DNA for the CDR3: TGCGCCAGCAGTGAGTCTGTGACCCAAGAGCAGTTCTTC.

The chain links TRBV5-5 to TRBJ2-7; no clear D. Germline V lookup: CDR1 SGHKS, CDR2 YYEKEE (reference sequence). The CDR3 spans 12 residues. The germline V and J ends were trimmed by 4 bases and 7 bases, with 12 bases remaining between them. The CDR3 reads CASSQFLGEQYF. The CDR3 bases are TGTGCCAGCAGCCAGTTCCTCGGTGAGCAGTACTTC.

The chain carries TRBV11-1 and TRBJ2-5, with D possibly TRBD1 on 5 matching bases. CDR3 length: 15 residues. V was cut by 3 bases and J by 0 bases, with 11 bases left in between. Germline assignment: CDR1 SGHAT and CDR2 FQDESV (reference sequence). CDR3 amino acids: CASSLGPAYQETQYF. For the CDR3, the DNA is TGTGCCAGCAGCTTGGGGCCCGCTTACCAAGAGACCCAGTACTTC.

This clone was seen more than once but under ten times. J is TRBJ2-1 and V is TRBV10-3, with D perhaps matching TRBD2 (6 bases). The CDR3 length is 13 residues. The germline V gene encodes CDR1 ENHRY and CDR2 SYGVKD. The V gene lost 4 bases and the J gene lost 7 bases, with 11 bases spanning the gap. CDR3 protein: CAISAGARNEQFF. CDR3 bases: TGTGCCATCAGTGCGGGAGCGAGGAATGAGCAGTTCTTC.

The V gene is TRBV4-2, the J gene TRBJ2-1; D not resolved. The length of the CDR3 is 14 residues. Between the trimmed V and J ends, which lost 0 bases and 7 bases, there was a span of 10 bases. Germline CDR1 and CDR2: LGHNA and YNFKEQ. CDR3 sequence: CASSQDVIENEQFF. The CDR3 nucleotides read TGTGCCAGCAGCCAAGATGTTATTGAAAATGAGCAGTTCTTC.

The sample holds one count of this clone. The CDR3 DNA follows: TGTGCCAGCAGTGAATATTTGGGGACTGAAGCTTTCTTT. It codes for CASSEYLGTEAFF. The chain combines TRBV6-1 with TRBJ1-1; D unclear. Trimming pared 2 bases from V and 5 bases from J, leaving 9 bases between. CDR3 length: 13 residues. Germline assignment: CDR1 MNHNS and CDR2 SASEGT.

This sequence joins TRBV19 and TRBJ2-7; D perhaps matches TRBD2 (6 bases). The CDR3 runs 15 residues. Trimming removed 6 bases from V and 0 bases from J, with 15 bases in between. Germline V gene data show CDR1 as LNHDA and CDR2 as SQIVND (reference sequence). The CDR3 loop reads CASRNRRESSYEQYF. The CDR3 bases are TGTGCCAGTAGGAATCGACGGGAGAGCTCCTACGAGCAGTACTTC.

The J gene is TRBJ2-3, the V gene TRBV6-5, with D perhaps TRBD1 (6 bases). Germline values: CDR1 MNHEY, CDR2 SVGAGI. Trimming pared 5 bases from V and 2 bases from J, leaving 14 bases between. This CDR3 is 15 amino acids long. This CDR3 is CASSPGQTNTDTQYF. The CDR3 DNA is TGTGCCAGCAGTCCCGGACAGACGAACACAGATACGCAGTATTTT.

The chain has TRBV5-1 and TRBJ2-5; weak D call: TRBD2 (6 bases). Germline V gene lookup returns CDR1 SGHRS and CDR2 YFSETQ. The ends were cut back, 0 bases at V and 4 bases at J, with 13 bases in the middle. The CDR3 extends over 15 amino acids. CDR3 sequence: CASSLGLATRETQYF. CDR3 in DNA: TGCGCCAGCAGCTTGGGCCTAGCGACACGAGAGACCCAGTACTTC.

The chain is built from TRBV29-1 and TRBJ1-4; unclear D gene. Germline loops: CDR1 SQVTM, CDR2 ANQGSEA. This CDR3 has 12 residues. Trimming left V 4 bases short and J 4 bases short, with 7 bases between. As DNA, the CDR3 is TGCAGCGTTGCGGGGTTTAATGAAAAACTGTTTTTT. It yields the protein CSVAGFNEKLFF.

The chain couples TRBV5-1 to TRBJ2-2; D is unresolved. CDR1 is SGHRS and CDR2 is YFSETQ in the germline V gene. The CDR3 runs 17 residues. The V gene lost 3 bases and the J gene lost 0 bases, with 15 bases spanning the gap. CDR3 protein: CASSSLPLAANTGELFF. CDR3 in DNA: TGCGCCAGCAGCTCACTTCCGCTGGCGGCGAACACCGGGGAGCTGTTTTTT.